The 12 T cell receptor beta chains given below trace back to one sample, sequenced in a study of cytomegalovirus exposure and HLA in healthy donors. PCR employed 60 Vbeta and 13 Jbeta primers. TCRdb's table, derived via immunoSEQ multiplex PCR, lists solely in-frame clones and lacks some. This table has about 82,000 clones, around 70% appearing once. The sequencing sample was made of PBMCs. These receptors all come from a woman between 50 and 59 years old in good health and CMV-seropositive.

A single count supports this clone. This chain connects TRBV6-1 to TRBJ1-5; D is undetermined. The CDR3 covers 13 residues. Trimming removed 1 base at V and 4 bases at J, with 5 bases between. Germline V gene sequence: CDR1 MNHNS, CDR2 SASEGT. CDR3 residues: CASSEGLNQPQHF. The CDR3 DNA reads as TGTGCCAGCAGTGAAGGGCTTAATCAGCCCCAGCATTTT.

This chain connects TRBV4-1 to TRBJ2-5; D is ambiguous. The V end was cut by 2 bases, the J end by 1 base, with 11 bases between. Germline CDR1 MGHRA, CDR2 YSYEKL. The CDR3 spans 15 residues. CDR3 DNA: TGCGCCAGCAGCCAATTTGAAACTCGCCAAGAGACCCAGTACTTC. This codes for CASSQFETRQETQYF.

This clone showed up just a few times. The chain links TRBV30 to TRBJ2-2; the match to TRBD2 covers 8 bases. V lost 3 bases to trimming and J lost 4 bases; unmatched junction nucleotides: 1. This CDR3 has 13 amino acids. Germline-derived CDR1 and CDR2 are GTSNPN and SVGIG (reference sequence). Written as DNA, the CDR3 is TGTGCCTGGAGCGGGGGGGGCACCGGGGAGCTGTTTTTT. Residues: CAWSGGGTGELFF.

CDR3 nucleotide sequence: TGCGCCAGCAGCTTAGGACTAGTAAGCTCAGATACGCAGTATTTT. Translating gives CASSLGLVSSDTQYF. J is TRBJ2-3 and V is TRBV5-1, with 7 bases lining up with TRBD2. CDR3 length: 15 amino acids. Trimming removed 2 bases from V and 4 bases from J; junction bases left unmatched: 7. The V gene's germline CDR1 is SGHRS and CDR2 YFSETQ.

This chain links TRBV6-6 with TRBJ1-1, with D uncertain. V was pared by 5 bases and J by 4 bases, with 8 bases between. From germline, CDR1 is MNHNY and CDR2 SVGAGI (reference sequence). This CDR3 is 12 amino acids long. This CDR3 is CASSDSSTEAFF. CDR3 nucleotides: TGTGCCAGCAGTGATAGTAGCACTGAAGCTTTCTTT.

The CDR3 DNA reads as TGCGCCAGCAGCCAACACCCCGGGACTAGCGGGAGGAATGAGCAGTTCTTC. Its protein product is CASSQHPGTSGRNEQFF. This chain connects TRBV4-1 to TRBJ2-1; TRBD2 aligns across 15 bases. This CDR3 region has 17 residues. Trimming cost V 2 bases and J 7 bases; bases outside gene matches: 6. Germline-derived CDR1 and CDR2 are MGHRA and YSYEKL.

V gene TRBV7-2 combines with J gene TRBJ2-1, with TRBD2 matching 7 bases. Trimming at V came to 4 bases and at J to 5 bases, leaving 11 bases not matched to a gene. The CDR3 spans 16 residues. Germline lookup yields CDR1 SGHTA and CDR2 FQGNSA. The CDR3 nucleotides read TGTGCCAGCAGCTGGCGGCCACGGGGGACTAACAATGAGCAGTTCTTC. As protein: CASSWRPRGTNNEQFF.

J is TRBJ2-1 and V is TRBV5-6, with D possibly being TRBD2 (6 bases). This CDR3 is 16 amino acids long. Looked up from germline, CDR1 is SGHDT and CDR2 is YYEEEE. Trimming cost V 0 bases and J 4 bases, with 14 bases left between them. CDR3 sequence (DNA): TGTGCCAGCAGCTTGGGGAGGGTGGTTTTTTACAATGAGCAGTTCTTC. Translated: CASSLGRVVFYNEQFF. The complete variable domain, with remaining parts taken from reference TRBV5-6 and TRBJ2-1, reads DAGVTQSPTHLIKTRGQQVTLRCSPKSGHDTVSWYQQALGQGPQFIFQYYEEEERQRGNFPDRFSGHQFPNYSSELNVNALLLGDSALYLCASSLGRVVFYNEQFFGPGTRLTVL.

The chain links TRBV28 to TRBJ2-7, with D possibly matching TRBD2 (5 bases). The CDR3 extends over 12 amino acids. Per germline, CDR1 MDHEN and CDR2 SYDVKM. V lost 8 bases and J lost 3, with 11 bases in between. The CDR3: CASGLGSYEQYF. The CDR3, as DNA: TGTGCCAGCGGCCTGGGGAGCTACGAGCAGTACTTC.

This chain joins TRBV15 and TRBJ2-7; 7 positions match TRBD1. After removal of 9 bases from V and 6 bases from J, the junction contained 26 bases not matched to a gene. The CDR3 runs to 18 residues. Germline-derived CDR1 and CDR2 are LNHNV and YYDKDF (reference sequence). As DNA, the CDR3 is TGTGCCACTACTGGACAGGTGGACCCGGGCGTCGCGTCGTCCGAGCAGTACTTC. This sequence encodes CATTGQVDPGVASSEQYF.

This chain's CDR3 is CASSPQGGTNTGELFF. The CDR3 DNA is TGTGCCAGCTCCCCCCAGGGGGGTACGAACACCGGGGAGCTGTTTTTT. The chain has TRBV18 and TRBJ2-2; the D gene is possibly TRBD1 (7 bases). The CDR3 contains 16 residues. Germline V gene data show CDR1 as KGHSH and CDR2 as LQKENI. V was cut by 6 bases and J by 0 bases, with 14 bases left in between.

This clone was counted a single time. V gene TRBV9 combines with J gene TRBJ2-2; the match to TRBD2 covers 14 bases. The CDR3 has 16 residues. J was trimmed by 7 bases and V by 4 bases; bases with no gene match: 6. Germline values: CDR1 SGDLS, CDR2 YYNGEE. CDR3 loop: CASSMRTSGRLGELFF. Written as DNA, the CDR3 is TGTGCCAGCAGCATGAGGACTAGCGGGAGGCTCGGGGAGCTGTTTTTT.